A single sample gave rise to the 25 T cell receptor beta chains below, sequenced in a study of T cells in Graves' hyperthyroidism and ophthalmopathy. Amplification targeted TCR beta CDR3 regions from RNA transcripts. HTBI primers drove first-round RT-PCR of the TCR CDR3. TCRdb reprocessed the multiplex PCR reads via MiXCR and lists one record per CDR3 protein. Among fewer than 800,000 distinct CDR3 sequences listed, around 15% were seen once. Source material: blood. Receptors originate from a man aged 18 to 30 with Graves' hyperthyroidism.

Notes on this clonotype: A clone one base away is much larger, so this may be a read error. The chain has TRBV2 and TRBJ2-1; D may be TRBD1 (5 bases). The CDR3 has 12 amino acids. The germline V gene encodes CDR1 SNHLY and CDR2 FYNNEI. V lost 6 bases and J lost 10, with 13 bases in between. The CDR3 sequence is CASSVGAYEQFF. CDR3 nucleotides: TGTGCCAGCAGCGTAGGGGCCTACGAGCAGTTCTTC.

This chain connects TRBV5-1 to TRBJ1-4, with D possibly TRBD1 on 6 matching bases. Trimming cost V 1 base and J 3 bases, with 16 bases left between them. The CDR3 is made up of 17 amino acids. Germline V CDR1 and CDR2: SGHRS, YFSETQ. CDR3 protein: CASSLYGSGGPNEKLFF. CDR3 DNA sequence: TGCGCCAGCAGCTTGTACGGTTCGGGGGGCCCTAATGAAAAACTGTTTTTT.

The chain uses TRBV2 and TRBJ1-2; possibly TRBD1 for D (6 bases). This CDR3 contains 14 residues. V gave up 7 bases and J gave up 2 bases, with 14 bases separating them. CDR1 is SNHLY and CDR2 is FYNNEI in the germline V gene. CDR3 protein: CASTDQGPNYGYTF. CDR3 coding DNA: TGTGCCAGCACCGACCAGGGGCCAAACTATGGCTACACCTTC.

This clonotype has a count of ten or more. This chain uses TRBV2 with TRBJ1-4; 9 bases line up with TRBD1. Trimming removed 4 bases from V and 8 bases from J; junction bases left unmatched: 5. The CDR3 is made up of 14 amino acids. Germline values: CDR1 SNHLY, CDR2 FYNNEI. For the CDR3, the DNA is TGTGCCAGCAGTGTTGGACAGGGGAGGGAAAAACTGTTTTTT. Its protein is CASSVGQGREKLFF.

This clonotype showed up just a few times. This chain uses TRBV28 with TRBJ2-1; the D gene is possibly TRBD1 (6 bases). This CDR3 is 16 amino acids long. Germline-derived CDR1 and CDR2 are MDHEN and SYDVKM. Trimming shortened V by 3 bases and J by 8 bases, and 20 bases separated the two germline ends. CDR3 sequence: CASSFAGTYSLDEQFF. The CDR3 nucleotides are TGTGCCAGCAGTTTCGCCGGGACATACTCTTTGGATGAGCAGTTCTTC. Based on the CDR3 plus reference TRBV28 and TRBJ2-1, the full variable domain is DVKVTQSSRYLVKRTGEKVFLECVQDMDHENMFWYRQDPGLGLRLIYFSYDVKMKEKGDIPEGYSVSREKKERFSLILESASTNQTSMYLCASSFAGTYSLDEQFFGPGTRLTVL.

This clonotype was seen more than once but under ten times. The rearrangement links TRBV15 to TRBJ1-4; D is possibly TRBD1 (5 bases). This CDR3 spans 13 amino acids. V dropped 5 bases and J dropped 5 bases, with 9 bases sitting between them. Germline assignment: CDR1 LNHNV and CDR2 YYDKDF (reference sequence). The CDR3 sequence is CATSHWGNEKLFF. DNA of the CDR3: TGTGCCACCAGCCACTGGGGGAATGAAAAACTGTTTTTT. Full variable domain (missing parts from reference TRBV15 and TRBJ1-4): DAMVIQNPRYQVTQFGKPVTLSCSQTLNHNVMYWYQQKSSQAPKLLFHYYDKDFNNEADTPDNFQSRRPNTSFCFLDIRSPGLGDTAMYLCATSHWGNEKLFFGSGTQLSVL.

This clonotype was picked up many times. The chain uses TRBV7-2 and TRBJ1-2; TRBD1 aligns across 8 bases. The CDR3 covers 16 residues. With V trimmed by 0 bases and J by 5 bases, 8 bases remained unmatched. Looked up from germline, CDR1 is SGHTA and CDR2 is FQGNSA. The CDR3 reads CASSLAGQASVYGYTF. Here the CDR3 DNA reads TGTGCCAGCAGCTTAGCGGGACAGGCGTCGGTTTATGGCTACACCTTC. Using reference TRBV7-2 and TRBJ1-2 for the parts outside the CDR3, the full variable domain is GAGVSQSPSNKVTEKGKDVELRCDPISGHTALYWYRQSLGQGLEFLIYFQGNSAPDKSGLPSDRFSAERTGGSVSTLTIQRTQQEDSAVYLCASSLAGQASVYGYTFGSGTRLTVV.

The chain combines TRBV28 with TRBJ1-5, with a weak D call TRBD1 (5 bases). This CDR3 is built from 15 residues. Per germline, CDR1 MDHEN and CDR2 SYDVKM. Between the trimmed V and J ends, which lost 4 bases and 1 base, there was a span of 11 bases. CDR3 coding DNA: TGTGCCAGCAGTTCGCGGGGGGTCAGCAATCAGCCCCAGCATTTT. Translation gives CASSSRGVSNQPQHF.

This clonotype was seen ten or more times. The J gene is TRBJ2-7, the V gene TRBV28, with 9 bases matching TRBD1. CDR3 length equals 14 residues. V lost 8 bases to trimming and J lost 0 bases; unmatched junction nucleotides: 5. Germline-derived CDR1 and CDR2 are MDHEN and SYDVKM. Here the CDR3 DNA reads TGTGCCAGCCTACTGGGACAGGGCTCCTACGAGCAGTACTTC. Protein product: CASLLGQGSYEQYF.

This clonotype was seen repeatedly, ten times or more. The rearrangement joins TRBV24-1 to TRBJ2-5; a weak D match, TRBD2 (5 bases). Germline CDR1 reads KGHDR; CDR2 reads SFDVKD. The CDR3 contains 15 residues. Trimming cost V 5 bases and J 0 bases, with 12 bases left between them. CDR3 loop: CATSGAAEYQETQYF. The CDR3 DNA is TGTGCCACCAGTGGGGCAGCGGAGTACCAAGAGACCCAGTACTTC.

CDR3 in amino acids: CASSAPSGRADDEQFF. Here the CDR3 DNA reads TGTGCCAGCAGCGCCCCCAGCGGGAGGGCCGACGATGAGCAGTTCTTC. The chain uses TRBV7-9 and TRBJ2-1, with 10 bases aligning to TRBD2. CDR1 and CDR2 from the germline V gene are SEHNR and FQNEAQ (reference sequence). This CDR3 region has 16 residues. V was pared by 5 bases and J by 8 bases, with 12 bases of the junction left unmatched.

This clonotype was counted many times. The CDR3 DNA sequence: TGTGCCAGCAGTCTCATGCTTGGCGGGGAAACAGATACGCAGTATTTT. Translation: CASSLMLGGETDTQYF. The chain uses TRBV28 and TRBJ2-3; a weak D match, TRBD2 (6 bases). The germline V and J ends were trimmed by 5 bases and 3 bases, with 18 bases remaining between them. CDR3 length equals 16 residues. Germline-derived CDR1 and CDR2 are MDHEN and SYDVKM.

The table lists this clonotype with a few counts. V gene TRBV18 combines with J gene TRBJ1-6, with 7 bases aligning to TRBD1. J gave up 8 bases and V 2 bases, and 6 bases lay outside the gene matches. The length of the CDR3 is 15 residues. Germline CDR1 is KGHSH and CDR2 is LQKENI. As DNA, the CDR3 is TGTGCCAGCTCACCAGGCAATACAGGGGATTCACCCCTCCACTTT. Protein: CASSPGNTGDSPLHF.

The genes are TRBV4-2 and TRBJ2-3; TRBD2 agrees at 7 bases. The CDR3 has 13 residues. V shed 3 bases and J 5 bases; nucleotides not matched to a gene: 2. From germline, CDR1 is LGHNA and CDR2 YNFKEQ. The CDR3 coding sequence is TGTGCCAGCAGCCACACTAGCGAAGATACGCAGTATTTT. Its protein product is CASSHTSEDTQYF.

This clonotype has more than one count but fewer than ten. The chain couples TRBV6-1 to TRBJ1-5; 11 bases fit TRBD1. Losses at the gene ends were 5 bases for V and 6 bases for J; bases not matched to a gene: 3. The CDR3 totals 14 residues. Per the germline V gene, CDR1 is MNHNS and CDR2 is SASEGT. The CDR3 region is CASSWDRGSQPQHF. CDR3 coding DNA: TGTGCCAGCAGTTGGGACAGGGGGAGTCAGCCCCAGCATTTT.

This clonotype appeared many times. The CDR3 sequence is CASSRIRGEGAKNIQYF. The DNA of the CDR3 is TGTGCCAGCAGCCGTATCAGGGGCGAGGGCGCCAAAAACATTCAGTACTTC. This chain connects TRBV28 to TRBJ2-4, with D possibly TRBD1 on 6 matching bases. The CDR3 covers 17 residues. Germline V gives CDR1 MDHEN, CDR2 SYDVKM. The germline V and J ends were trimmed by 6 bases and 1 base, with 19 bases remaining between them.

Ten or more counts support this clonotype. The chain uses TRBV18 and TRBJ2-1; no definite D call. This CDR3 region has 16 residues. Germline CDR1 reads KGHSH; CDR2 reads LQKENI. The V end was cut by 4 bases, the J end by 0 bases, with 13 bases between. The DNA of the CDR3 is TGTGCCAGCTCACGAGATTACGACCCCTCCTACAATGAGCAGTTCTTC. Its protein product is CASSRDYDPSYNEQFF.

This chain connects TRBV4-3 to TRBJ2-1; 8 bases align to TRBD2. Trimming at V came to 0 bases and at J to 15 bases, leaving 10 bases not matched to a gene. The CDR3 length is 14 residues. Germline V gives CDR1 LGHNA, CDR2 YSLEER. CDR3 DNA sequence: TGCGCCAGCAGCCAAGATACTAGCGGAATAGGCAGGTTCTTC. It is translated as CASSQDTSGIGRFF.

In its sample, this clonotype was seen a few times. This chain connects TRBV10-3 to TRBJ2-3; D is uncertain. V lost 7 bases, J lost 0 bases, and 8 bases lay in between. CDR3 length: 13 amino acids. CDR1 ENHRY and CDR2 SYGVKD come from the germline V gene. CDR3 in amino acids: CAITRTSTDTQYF. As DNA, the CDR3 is TGTGCCATCACGCGTACCAGCACAGATACGCAGTATTTT.

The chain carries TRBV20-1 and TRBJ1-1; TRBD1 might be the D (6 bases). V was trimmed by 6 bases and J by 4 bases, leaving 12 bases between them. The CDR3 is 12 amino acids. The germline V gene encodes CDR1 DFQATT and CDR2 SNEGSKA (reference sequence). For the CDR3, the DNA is TGCAGTGCGACAGGAGGCGGCACTGAAGCTTTCTTT. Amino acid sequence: CSATGGGTEAFF.

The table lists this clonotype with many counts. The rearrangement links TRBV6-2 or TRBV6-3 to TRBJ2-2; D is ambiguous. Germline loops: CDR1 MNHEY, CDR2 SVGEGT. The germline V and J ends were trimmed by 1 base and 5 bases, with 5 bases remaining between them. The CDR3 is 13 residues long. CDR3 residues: CASSYYRTGELFF. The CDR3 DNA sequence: TGTGCCAGCAGTTACTACCGGACCGGGGAGCTGTTTTTT.

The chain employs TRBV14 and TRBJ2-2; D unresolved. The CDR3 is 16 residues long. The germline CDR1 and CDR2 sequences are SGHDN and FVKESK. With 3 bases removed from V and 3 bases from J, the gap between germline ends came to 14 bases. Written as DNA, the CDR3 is TGTGCCAGCAGCCACATACGGCGGCCCCACACCGGGGAGCTGTTTTTT. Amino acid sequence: CASSHIRRPHTGELFF.

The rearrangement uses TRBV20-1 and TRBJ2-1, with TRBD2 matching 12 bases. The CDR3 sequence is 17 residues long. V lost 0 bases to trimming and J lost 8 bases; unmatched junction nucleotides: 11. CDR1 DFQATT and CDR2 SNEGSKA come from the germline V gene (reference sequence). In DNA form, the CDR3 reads TGCAGTGCTAGAGATAGGTTCGGTGCTAGCGGGAGGGATGAGCAGTTCTTC. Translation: CSARDRFGASGRDEQFF.

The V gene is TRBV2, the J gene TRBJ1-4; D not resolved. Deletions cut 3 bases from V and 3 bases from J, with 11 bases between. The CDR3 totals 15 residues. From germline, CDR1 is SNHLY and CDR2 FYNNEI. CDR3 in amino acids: CASSEVWVSNEKLFF. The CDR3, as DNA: TGTGCCAGCAGTGAGGTCTGGGTCTCTAATGAAAAACTGTTTTTT.

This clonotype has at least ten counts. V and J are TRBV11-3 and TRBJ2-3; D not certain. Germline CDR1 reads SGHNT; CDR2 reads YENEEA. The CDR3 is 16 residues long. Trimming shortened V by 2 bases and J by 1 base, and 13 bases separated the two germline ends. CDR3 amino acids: CASSLYPVAGTDTQYF. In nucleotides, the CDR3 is TGTGCCAGCAGCTTATACCCTGTTGCAGGCACAGATACGCAGTATTTT.